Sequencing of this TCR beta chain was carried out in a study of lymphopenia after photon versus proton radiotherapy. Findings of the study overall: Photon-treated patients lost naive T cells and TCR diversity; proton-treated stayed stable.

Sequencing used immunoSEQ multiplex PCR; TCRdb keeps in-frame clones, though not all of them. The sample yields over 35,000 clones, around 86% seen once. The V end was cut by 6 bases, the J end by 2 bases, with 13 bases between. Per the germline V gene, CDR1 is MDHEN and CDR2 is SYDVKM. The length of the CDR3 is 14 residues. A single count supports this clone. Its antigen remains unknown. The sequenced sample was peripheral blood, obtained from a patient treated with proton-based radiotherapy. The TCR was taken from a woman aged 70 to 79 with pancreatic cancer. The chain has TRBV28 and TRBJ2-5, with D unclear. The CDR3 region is CASSLPQRQETQYF. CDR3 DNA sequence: TGTGCCAGCAGCCTACCCCAGCGACAAGAGACCCAGTACTTC.